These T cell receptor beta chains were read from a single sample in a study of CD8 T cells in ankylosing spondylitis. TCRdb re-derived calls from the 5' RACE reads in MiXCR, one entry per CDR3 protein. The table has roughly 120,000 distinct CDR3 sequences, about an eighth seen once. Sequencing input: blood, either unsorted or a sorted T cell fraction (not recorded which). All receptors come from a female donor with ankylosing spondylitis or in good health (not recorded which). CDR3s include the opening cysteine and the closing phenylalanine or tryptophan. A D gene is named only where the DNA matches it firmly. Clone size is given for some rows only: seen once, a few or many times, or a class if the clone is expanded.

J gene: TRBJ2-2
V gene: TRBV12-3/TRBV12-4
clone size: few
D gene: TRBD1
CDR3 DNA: TGTGCCAGCAGAACAGGGGGTGCGAACACCGGGGAGCTGTTTTTT
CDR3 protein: CASRTGGANTGELFF

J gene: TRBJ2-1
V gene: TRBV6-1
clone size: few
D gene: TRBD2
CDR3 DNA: TGTGCCAGCGCCCGCGGGGGAAATCCTTACAATGAGCAGTTCTTC
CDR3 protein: CASARGGNPYNEQFF

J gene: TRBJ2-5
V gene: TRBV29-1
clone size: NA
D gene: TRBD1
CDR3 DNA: TGCAGCGTTGGACAGGGCGAGACCCAGTACTTC
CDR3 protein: CSVGQGETQYF

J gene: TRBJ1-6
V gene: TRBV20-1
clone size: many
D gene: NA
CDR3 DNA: TGCAGTGCTAAAGCGAGCCAGGAGAGCTCCTATAATTCACCCCTCCACTTT
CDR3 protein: CSAKASQESSYNSPLHF

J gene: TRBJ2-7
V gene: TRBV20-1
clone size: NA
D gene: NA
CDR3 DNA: TGCAGTGCTATTGGGTTGGAAACAACCTCCTACGAGCAGTACTTC
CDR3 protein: CSAIGLETTSYEQYF

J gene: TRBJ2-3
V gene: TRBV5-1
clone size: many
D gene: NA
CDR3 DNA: TGCGCCAGCACCGACCGCCGGGCCCGCACAGATACGCAGTATTTT
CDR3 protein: CASTDRRARTDTQYF

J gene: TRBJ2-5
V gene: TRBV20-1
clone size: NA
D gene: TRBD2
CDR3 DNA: TGCAGTGCTAGAGATCAGGCTAGCGGGGGGGAGACCCAGTACTTC
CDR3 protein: CSARDQASGGETQYF

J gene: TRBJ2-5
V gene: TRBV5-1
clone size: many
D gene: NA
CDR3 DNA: TGCGCCAGCAGCTTGACCAGTATTGACCAGTACTTC
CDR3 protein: CASSLTSIDQYF

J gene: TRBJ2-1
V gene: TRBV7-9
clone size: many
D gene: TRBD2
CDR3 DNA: TGTGCCAGCAGCTTCCCAAAACTAGCGGGGCGTCCAAATGAGCAGTTCTTC
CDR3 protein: CASSFPKLAGRPNEQFF

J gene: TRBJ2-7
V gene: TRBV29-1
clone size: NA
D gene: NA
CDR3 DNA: TGCAGCGTTGGAGGTGGTAGAGGGTACGAGCAGTACTTC
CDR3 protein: CSVGGGRGYEQYF

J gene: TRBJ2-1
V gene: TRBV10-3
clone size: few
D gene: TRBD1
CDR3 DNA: TGTGCCATCAGATCCGGGACAGGCAACAATGAGCAGTTCTTC
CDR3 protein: CAIRSGTGNNEQFF

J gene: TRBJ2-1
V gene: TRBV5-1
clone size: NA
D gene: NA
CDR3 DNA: TGCGCCAGCAGCTTAACGGGGGCGTTTGATGAGCAGTTCTTC
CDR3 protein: CASSLTGAFDEQFF

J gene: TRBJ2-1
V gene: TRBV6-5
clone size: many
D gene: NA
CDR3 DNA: TGTGCCAGCAGTTACCTGTACTCTAGGCCGGGCAATGAGCAGTTCTTC
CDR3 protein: CASSYLYSRPGNEQFF

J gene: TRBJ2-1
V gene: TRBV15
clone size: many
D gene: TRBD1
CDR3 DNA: TGTGCCACCAGCAGATTCCGGGACAGCTCCTACAATGAGCAGTTCTTC
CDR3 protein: CATSRFRDSSYNEQFF

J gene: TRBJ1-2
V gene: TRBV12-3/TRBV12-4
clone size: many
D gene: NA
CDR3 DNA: TGTGCCAGCGGAAAACTAAACACCAGGGATGGCTACACCTTC
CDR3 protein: CASGKLNTRDGYTF

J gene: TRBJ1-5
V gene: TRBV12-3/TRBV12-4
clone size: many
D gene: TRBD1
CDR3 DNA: TGTGCCAGCAGTTTGGGATGGACAGGCGAGCAGCCCCAGCATTTT
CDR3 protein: CASSLGWTGEQPQHF

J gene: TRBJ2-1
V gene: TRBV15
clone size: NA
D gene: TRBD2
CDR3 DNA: TGTGCCACCAGCAGAGATCAGGGAGGGGATGAGCAGTTCTTC
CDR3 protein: CATSRDQGGDEQFF

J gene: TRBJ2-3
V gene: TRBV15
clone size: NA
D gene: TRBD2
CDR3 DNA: TGTGCCACCAGCAGGACTAGCGGGAGCACAGATACGCAGTATTTT
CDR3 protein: CATSRTSGSTDTQYF

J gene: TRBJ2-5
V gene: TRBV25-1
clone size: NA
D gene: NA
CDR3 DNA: TGTGCCAGCAGACCTGAACTAGTCCTAGAGACCCAGTACTTC
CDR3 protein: CASRPELVLETQYF

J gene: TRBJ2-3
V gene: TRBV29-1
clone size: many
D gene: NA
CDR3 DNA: TGCAGCGTTGAAGGGTGGATGAGTCCCACAGATACGCAGTATTTT
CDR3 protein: CSVEGWMSPTDTQYF

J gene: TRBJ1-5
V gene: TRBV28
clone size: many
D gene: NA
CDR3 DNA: TGTGCCAGCAGTTCAGGGAATCAGCCCCAGCATTTT
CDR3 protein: CASSSGNQPQHF

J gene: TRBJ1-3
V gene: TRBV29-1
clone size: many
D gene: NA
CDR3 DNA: TGCAGCGCCGAAGTGGGGAACACCATATATTTT
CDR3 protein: CSAEVGNTIYF

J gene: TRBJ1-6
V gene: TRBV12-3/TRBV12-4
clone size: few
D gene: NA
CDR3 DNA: TGTGCCAGCAGCTCTAGTCGTAATTCCTATAATTCACCCCTCCACTTT
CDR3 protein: CASSSSRNSYNSPLHF

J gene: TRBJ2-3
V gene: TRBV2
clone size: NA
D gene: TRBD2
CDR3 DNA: TGTGCCAGCAGTGTCAGCCTAGCGGGGGGTCGCACAGATACGCAGTATTTT
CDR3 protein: CASSVSLAGGRTDTQYF

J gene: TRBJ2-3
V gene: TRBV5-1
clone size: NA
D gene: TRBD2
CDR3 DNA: TGCGCCAGCAGCATTGGGACTAGCGGGAGTAAAGATACGCAGTATTTT
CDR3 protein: CASSIGTSGSKDTQYF

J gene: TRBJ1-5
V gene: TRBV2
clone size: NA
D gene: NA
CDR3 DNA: TGTGCCAGCAGTGGTGGCAGTCAGCACCCCCAGCATTTT
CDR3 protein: CASSGGSQHPQHF

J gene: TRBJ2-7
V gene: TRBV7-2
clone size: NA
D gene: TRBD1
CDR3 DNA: TGTGCCAGCAGCTCATACAGGGGAGAGCGGTCCTACGAGCAGTACTTC
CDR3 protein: CASSSYRGERSYEQYF

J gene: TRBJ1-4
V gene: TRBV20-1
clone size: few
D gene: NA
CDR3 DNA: TGCAGTGCTAGGGACAGATATTCTATTGAAAAACTGTTTTTT
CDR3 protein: CSARDRYSIEKLFF

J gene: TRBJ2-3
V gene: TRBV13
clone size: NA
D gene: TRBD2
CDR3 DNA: TGTGCCAGCATCATGGGAGGGGATAGAGATACGCAGTATTTT
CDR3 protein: CASIMGGDRDTQYF

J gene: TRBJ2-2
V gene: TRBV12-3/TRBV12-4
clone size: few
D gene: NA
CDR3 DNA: TGTGCCAGCAGTTTAGGCGGAGGGGAGGTCGGGGAGCTGTTTTTT
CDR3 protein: CASSLGGGEVGELFF

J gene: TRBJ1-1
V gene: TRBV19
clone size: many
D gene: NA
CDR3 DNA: TGTGCCAGTAGTATAAGGCTCTTCAGGGAAGTGAACACTGAAGCTTTCTTT
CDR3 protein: CASSIRLFREVNTEAFF

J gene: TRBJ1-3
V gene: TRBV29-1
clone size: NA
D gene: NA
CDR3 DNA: TGCAGCGTGCCCACGGGCTCTGGAAACACCATATATTTT
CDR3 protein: CSVPTGSGNTIYF

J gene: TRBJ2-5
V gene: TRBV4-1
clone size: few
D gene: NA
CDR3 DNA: TGCGCCAGCAGCTCCCGGAGGGTTGAGACCCAGTACTTC
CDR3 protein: CASSSRRVETQYF

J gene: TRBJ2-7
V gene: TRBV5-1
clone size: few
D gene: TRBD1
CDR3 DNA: TGCGCCAGCAGCTTTGGGACAGGTTTCTACGAGCAGTACTTC
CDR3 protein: CASSFGTGFYEQYF

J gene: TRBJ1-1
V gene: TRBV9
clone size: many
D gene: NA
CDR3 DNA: TGTGCCAGCCGACGGGGGGGGATGAACACTGAAGCTTTCTTT
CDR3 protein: CASRRGGMNTEAFF

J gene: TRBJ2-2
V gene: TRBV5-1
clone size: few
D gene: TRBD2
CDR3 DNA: TGCGCCAGCAGCGTAACAGGACTAGAGACCGGGGAGCTGTTTTTT
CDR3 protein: CASSVTGLETGELFF

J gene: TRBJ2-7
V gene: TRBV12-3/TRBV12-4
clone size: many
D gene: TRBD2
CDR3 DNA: TGTGCCAGCAGCAGGATAGCGGGGTTCCACGAGCAGTACTTC
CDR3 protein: CASSRIAGFHEQYF

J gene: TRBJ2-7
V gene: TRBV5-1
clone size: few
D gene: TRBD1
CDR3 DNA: TGCGCCAGCAGCACCCAGGGGGCAATCGAGCAGTACTTC
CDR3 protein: CASSTQGAIEQYF

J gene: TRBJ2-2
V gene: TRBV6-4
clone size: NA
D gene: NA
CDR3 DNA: TGTGCCAGCAGTGACTCAGGGAACGGGGAGCTGTTTTTT
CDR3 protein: CASSDSGNGELFF

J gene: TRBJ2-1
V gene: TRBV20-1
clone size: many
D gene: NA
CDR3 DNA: TGCAGTGCTCCGGGACTTAAGGGGAATGAGCAGTTCTTC
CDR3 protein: CSAPGLKGNEQFF

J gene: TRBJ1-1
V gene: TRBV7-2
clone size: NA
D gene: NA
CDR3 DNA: TGTGCCAGCAGCTTAAGAGGGCGGAGCATGAACACTGAAGCTTTCTTT
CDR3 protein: CASSLRGRSMNTEAFF

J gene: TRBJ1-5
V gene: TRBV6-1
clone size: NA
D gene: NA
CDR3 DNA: TGTGCCAGCAGGCACATTTCCGGAGGGGATCAGCCCCAGCATTTT
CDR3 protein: CASRHISGGDQPQHF

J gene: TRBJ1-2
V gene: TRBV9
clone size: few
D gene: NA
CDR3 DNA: TGTGCCAGCAGCCCCCACAGGGAGAACTATGGCTACACCTTC
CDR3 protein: CASSPHRENYGYTF

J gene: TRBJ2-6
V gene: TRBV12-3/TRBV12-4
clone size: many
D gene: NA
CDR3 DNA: TGTGCCAGCAGTTTCTCGGGGCTCGGGGCCAACGTCCTGACTTTC
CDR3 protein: CASSFSGLGANVLTF

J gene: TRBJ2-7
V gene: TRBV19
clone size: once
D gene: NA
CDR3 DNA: TGTGCCAGTAGTATCGGACAGAGCAGCTACGAGCAGTACTTC
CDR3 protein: CASSIGQSSYEQYF

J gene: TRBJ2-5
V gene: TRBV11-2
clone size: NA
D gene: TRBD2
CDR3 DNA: TGTGCCAGCAGCTTAGTAACTGGACTAGCGGGTGAGACCCAGTACTTC
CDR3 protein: CASSLVTGLAGETQYF

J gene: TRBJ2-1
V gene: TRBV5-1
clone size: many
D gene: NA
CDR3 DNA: TGCGCCAGCAGCTTGGCAGAGGCGGGGCCCAATGAGCAGTTCTTC
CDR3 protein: CASSLAEAGPNEQFF

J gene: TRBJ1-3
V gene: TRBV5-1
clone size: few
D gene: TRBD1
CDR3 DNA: TGCGCCAGCAGCCCAGGACAGGTTGGAAACACCATATATTTT
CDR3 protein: CASSPGQVGNTIYF

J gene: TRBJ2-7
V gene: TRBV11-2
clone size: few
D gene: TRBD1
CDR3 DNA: TGTGCCAGCAGCCCAAGGACAGGTAACTACGAGCAGTACTTC
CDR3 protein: CASSPRTGNYEQYF

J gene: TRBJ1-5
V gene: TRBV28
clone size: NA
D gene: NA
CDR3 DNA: NA
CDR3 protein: CASSSSGDHSNQPQHF

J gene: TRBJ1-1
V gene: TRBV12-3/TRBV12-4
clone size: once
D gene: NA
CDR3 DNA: TGTGCCAACAGTGCCCACAGGGAGGAAGCTTTCTTT
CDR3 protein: CANSAHREEAFF